The clone carrying this T cell receptor beta chain was detected a few times. No antigen is known for it. TCRdb fed the 5' RACE reads into MiXCR, producing one record per CDR3 protein. Found here are about 350,000 distinct CDR3 sequences, approximately 10% of them singletons; the top ten hold less than 20%. These data are taken from a study of T cells after yellow fever vaccination. Points from the study as a whole: Primary-vaccination clones mostly resurfaced post-booster (nearly 97% CD4, just under 90% CD8).

The length of the CDR3 is 19 residues. The receptor was derived from a young man who received the YFV17D yellow fever vaccine. Material: PBMCs, obtained on the day of the first yellow fever vaccination. J is TRBJ2-4 and V is TRBV21-1; TRBD2, as called in the table, went unchecked against the DNA. TRBV21-1 is marked as a pseudogene. This chain's CDR3 is CASMELALAREAAKNIQYF. As DNA, the CDR3 is TGTGCCAGCATGGAATTGGCCCTTGCCAGGGAGGCCGCCAAAAACATTCAGTACTTC.